The sequence of this T cell receptor (beta chain) was determined in a study of blood T cell repertoires in COVID-19. The CDR3 contains 14 residues. Germline assignment: CDR1 SGHTA and CDR2 FQGNSA. V was trimmed by 5 bases and J by 11 bases, leaving 21 bases between them. Profiling relied on immunoSEQ multiplex PCR, and the TCRdb table lists in-frame clones only, not all of them. The data hold around 63,000 clones, with 72% observed a single time. The sequence came from a woman aged 70 to 79 with COVID-19, enrolled during active disease. V gene TRBV7-2 combines with J gene TRBJ1-2; D ambiguous. Sequences were obtained from peripheral blood. The CDR3 sequence is CASSQAAIVTGYTF. Here the CDR3 DNA reads TGTGCCAGCAGCCAAGCGGCTATCGTGACCGGGTACACCTTC. Using reference TRBV7-2 and TRBJ1-2 for the parts outside the CDR3, the full variable domain is GAGVSQSPSNKVTEKGKDVELRCDPISGHTALYWYRQSLGQGLEFLIYFQGNSAPDKSGLPSDRFSAERTGGSVSTLTIQRTQQEDSAVYLCASSQAAIVTGYTFGSGTRLTVV.